The T cell receptor (beta chain) under discussion was sequenced for a study of T cell repertoires in cytomegalovirus infection. Study information: Selection of CMV epitopes for the study included recently identified HLA-C-restricted and well-studied HLA-B-restricted ones.

TCRdb reprocessed the reads with MiXCR, giving one entry per CDR3 protein. The profile covers a few hundred thousand distinct CDR3 sequences, with 25% appearing a single time and 13% taken by the ten largest. Details on this clonotype: The antigen is not known.

Notes on the study in general: Identification of carriers of CMV plus the relevant HLA was achieved through cumulative public TCR beta family frequency. CMV-specific TCR beta clonotypes restricted by HLA-C were the ones dominating the ex vivo response.

This specimen was cultured PBMCs, taken from culture after CMV antigen stimulation. This receptor was identified in a human donor in good health (CMV status not recorded). Some clones in this sample may be carry-over from other donors' samples.

In DNA, the CDR3 is TGTGCCAGCAGTCTGGGCGGGAGGGCCACCGGGGAGCTGTTTTTT. It translates to CASSLGGRATGELFF. The gene calls are TRBV25-1 and TRBJ2-2, with 9 positions matching TRBD2. Per germline, CDR1 MGHDK and CDR2 SYGVNS. CDR3 length: 15 amino acids. Trimming took 5 bases from V and 4 from J; bases not matched to a gene: 5.